Following are 10 T cell receptor beta chains from one sample sequenced in a study of blood T cell repertoires in COVID-19. The protocol was immunoSEQ multiplex PCR, while the TCRdb copy is restricted to in-frame clones and leaves out a portion. The table lists about 400,000 clones, about 85% of them singletons. The specimen was PBMCs or T cells enriched from blood (not recorded which). The receptors here all came from a woman aged 18 to 35 with acute COVID-19.

The chain joins TRBV5-6 to TRBJ2-1; tentative D call: TRBD1 (6 bases). The CDR3 runs 16 residues. The germline V gene encodes CDR1 SGHDT and CDR2 YYEEEE. V was clipped by 4 bases and J by 3 bases, with 17 bases between them. Here the CDR3 DNA reads TGTGCCAGCAGCAGGGACATTTCGGCCTTCTACAATGAGCAGTTCTTC. Protein: CASSRDISAFYNEQFF.

A word on this clone: The sample has other DNA sequences that encode this CDR3 too. This sequence joins TRBV6-2 or TRBV6-3 and TRBJ1-5, with a weak D call TRBD1 (5 bases). The CDR3 length is 15 residues. Trimming removed 2 bases from V and 4 bases from J, with 12 bases in between. Germline V gene lookup returns CDR1 MNHEY and CDR2 SVGEGT. The CDR3 is CASSYAQGGNQPQHF. As DNA, the CDR3 is TGTGCCAGCAGTTACGCCCAGGGTGGGAATCAGCCCCAGCATTTT.

The rearrangement joins TRBV6-5 to TRBJ2-7; D gene uncertain. CDR3 length: 13 residues. The germline V and J ends were trimmed by 2 bases and 0 bases, with 5 bases remaining between them. In germline, CDR1 is MNHEY, CDR2 SVGAGI. As DNA, the CDR3 is TGTGCCAGCAGTTACAGGAGCTCCTACGAGCAGTACTTC. Amino acids: CASSYRSSYEQYF.

The V gene is TRBV5-5, the J gene TRBJ1-2; D ambiguous. V lost 0 bases and J lost 0, with 9 bases in between. The CDR3 covers 15 residues. The germline gives CDR1 SGHKS, CDR2 YYEKEE (reference sequence). The CDR3: CASSLDGLANYGYTF. In DNA, the CDR3 is TGTGCCAGCAGCTTGGACGGCCTAGCTAACTATGGCTACACCTTC.

The chain combines TRBV28 with TRBJ1-4, with 7 bases identical to TRBD1. The CDR3 runs 15 residues. Germline loops: CDR1 MDHEN, CDR2 SYDVKM. The junction had 7 bases not matched to a gene; V was cut back by 5 bases and J by 4 bases. The CDR3 nucleotides read TGTGCCAGCAGTCGATTCCAGGGGGTTAATGAAAAACTGTTTTTT. Translated: CASSRFQGVNEKLFF.

The chain combines TRBV9 with TRBJ2-1, with TRBD2 identical over 13 bases. Germline V lookup: CDR1 SGDLS, CDR2 YYNGEE. The CDR3 is made up of 19 amino acids. The V segment lost 0 bases and the J segment 1 base; nucleotides outside the gene matches: 7. CDR3 DNA: TGTGCCAGCAGCGTAGGGGGGACTAGCGGGGCGATATCCTACAATGAGCAGTTCTTC. Amino acid sequence: CASSVGGTSGAISYNEQFF.

This clone has just one count. The chain combines TRBV2 with TRBJ1-1; the match to TRBD1 covers 7 bases. The germline V gene encodes CDR1 SNHLY and CDR2 FYNNEI. This CDR3 is built from 15 residues. V trimming: 5 bases; J trimming: 1 base; junction bases outside the gene matches: 7. The CDR3 DNA is TGTGCCAGCAGTTACAGGGGTCCAAAGAACACTGAAGCTTTCTTT. Protein product: CASSYRGPKNTEAFF.

This rearrangement joins TRBV5-1 to TRBJ2-3; TRBD1 aligns across 9 bases. Germline V gives CDR1 SGHRS, CDR2 YFSETQ. CDR3 size: 16 residues. V lost 0 bases and J lost 0; bases outside the gene matches: 2. Written as DNA, the CDR3 is TGCGCCAGCAGCTTGGACGGGACAGGGAGCACAGATACGCAGTATTTT. It yields the protein CASSLDGTGSTDTQYF.

The chain is built from TRBV3-1 (or the pseudogene TRBV3-2) and TRBJ2-1; 12 bases agree with TRBD2. The V segment lost 6 bases and the J segment 9 bases; nucleotides outside the gene matches: 6. The CDR3 is made up of 14 amino acids. The germline V gene has CDR1 LGHDT and CDR2 YNNKEL (reference sequence). The DNA of the CDR3 is TGTGCCAGCAGTCGACTAGCGGGAGTAGTTGAGCAGTTCTTC. It is translated as CASSRLAGVVEQFF.

The chain couples TRBV5-1 to TRBJ2-7; D is unresolved. Trimming took 1 base from V and 2 from J, leaving 10 bases between them. Germline values: CDR1 SGHRS, CDR2 YFSETQ. The CDR3 sequence is 14 residues long. CDR3 DNA: TGCGCCAGCAGCTTGACCGTCGCGACCTACGAGCAGTACTTC. It translates to CASSLTVATYEQYF. The whole variable domain, remainder taken from reference TRBV5-1 and TRBJ2-7, is KAGVTQTPRYLIKTRGQQVTLSCSPISGHRSVSWYQQTPGQGLQFLFEYFSETQRNKGNFPGRFSGRQFSNSRSEMNVSTLELGDSALYLCASSLTVATYEQYFGPGTRLTVT.